A selection of T cell receptor beta chains follows, all from one sample in a study of shared clonotypes between healthy human individuals. Only in-frame clones appear in the TCRdb table, and some are missing; sequencing was by immunoSEQ multiplex PCR. Here the sample spans 2,500,000 or so clones, just under 95% being singletons. The sequenced sample was naive CD4+ T cells from PBMCs. The receptors were gathered from a man aged 18 to 30 in good health. Some clones in this sample may be carry-over from other donors' samples. CDR3s include the opening cysteine and the closing phenylalanine or tryptophan. Each record gives: clone size, J gene, D gene, V gene, CDR3 protein, CDR3 DNA. The D gene is left open where the match is weak. Rows may omit the clone size; those that give it use once, few, many or a size class.

NA	TRBJ1-1	NA	TRBV5-1	CASSLGVNTEAFF	TGCGCCAGCAGCTTGGGAGTGAACACTGAAGCTTTCTTT
NA	TRBJ2-4	TRBD1	TRBV5-1	CASSLEYRGPQNIQYF	TGCGCCAGCAGCTTGGAGTACAGGGGGCCCCAAAACATTCAGTACTTC
NA	TRBJ2-1	TRBD2	TRBV7-9	CASSLAGDYNEQFF	TGTGCCAGCAGCCTAGCGGGAGACTACAATGAGCAGTTCTTC
NA	TRBJ1-3	NA	TRBV28	CASSLSKGNTIYF	TGTGCCAGCAGTTTATCTAAGGGAAACACCATATATTTT
NA	TRBJ1-2	TRBD1	TRBV5-4	CASSSTTGDYGYTF	TGTGCCAGCAGCTCCACGACAGGGGATTATGGCTACACCTTC
NA	TRBJ2-5	NA	TRBV2	CASRTEETQYF	TGTGCCAGCAGGACGGAAGAGACCCAGTACTTC
NA	TRBJ1-2	NA	TRBV28	CASRSDQGRNYGYTF	TGTGCCAGCAGGTCGGATCAGGGCCGTAACTATGGCTACACCTTC
NA	TRBJ1-1	NA	TRBV18	CASSLGQEVAEAFF	TGTGCCAGCTCACTCGGACAAGAAGTAGCTGAAGCTTTCTTT
NA	TRBJ1-1	NA	TRBV7-9	CASSSSTEAFF	TGTGCCAGCAGCTCTAGTACAGAAGCTTTCTTT
few	TRBJ1-1	NA	TRBV2	CASSEGSNTEAFF	TGTGCCAGCAGTGAAGGCTCGAACACTGAAGCTTTCTTT
NA	TRBJ1-1	TRBD1	TRBV27	CARQGENTEAFF	TGTGCCAGACAGGGGGAGAACACTGAAGCTTTCTTT
NA	TRBJ2-1	TRBD1	TRBV5-1	CASSSRTGGAGGEQFF	TGCGCCAGCAGCTCCCGGACAGGGGGCGCGGGAGGGGAGCAGTTCTTC
NA	TRBJ2-1	NA	TRBV29-1	CSAYLGGLSYNEQFF	TGCAGCGCTTACCTCGGGGGGCTCTCCTACAATGAGCAGTTCTTC
NA	TRBJ2-7	TRBD2	TRBV2	CASSGRLAGTYEQYF	TGTGCCAGCAGTGGGCGGCTAGCGGGAACCTACGAGCAGTACTTC
NA	TRBJ2-2	NA	TRBV5-8	CASSFRGPNTGELFF	TGTGCCAGCAGCTTCAGGGGCCCGAACACCGGGGAGCTGTTTTTT
NA	TRBJ2-3	TRBD2	TRBV7-2	CASSRAGVSTDTQYF	TGTGCCAGCAGCAGGGCGGGAGTTTCCACAGATACGCAGTATTTT
NA	TRBJ1-1	TRBD1	TRBV2	CASRTTGGRTEAFF	TGTGCCAGCAGAACCACAGGGGGCCGGACTGAAGCTTTCTTT
NA	TRBJ1-5	TRBD1	TRBV28	CASVQGLDNQPQHF	TGTGCCAGCGTACAGGGGTTAGACAATCAGCCCCAGCATTTT
NA	TRBJ1-5	NA	TRBV2	CASQSLRGPSNQPQHF	TGTGCCAGTCAAAGCCTGCGGGGGCCCAGCAATCAGCCCCAGCATTTT
NA	TRBJ1-1	TRBD1	TRBV6-6	CASSFHRGGNTEAFF	TGTGCCAGCAGTTTCCACAGGGGCGGGAACACTGAAGCTTTCTTT
NA	TRBJ2-1	TRBD1	TRBV27	CASSFDRESRSFNNEQFF	TGTGCCAGCAGTTTCGACAGGGAGAGCCGGAGCTTCAACAATGAGCAGTTCTTC
NA	TRBJ2-6	NA	TRBV30	CASLRGFGANVLTF	TGTGCCTCACTGAGGGGCTTTGGGGCCAACGTCCTGACTTTC
NA	TRBJ1-2	TRBD1	TRBV28	CAGQDTGQRPNYGYTF	TGTGCCGGCCAGGACACGGGACAGAGACCAAACTATGGCTACACCTTC
NA	TRBJ1-4	NA	TRBV5-1	CASSTSATNEKLFF	TGCGCCAGCAGCACCAGTGCAACTAATGAAAAACTGTTTTTT
once	TRBJ1-5	NA	TRBV13	CASSQGPRGGNQPQHF	TGTGCCAGCAGCCAAGGACCGCGGGGCGGCAATCAGCCCCAGCATTTT
NA	TRBJ2-2	NA	TRBV5-4	CASISPTGELFF	TGTGCCAGCATCTCCCCCACCGGGGAGCTGTTTTTT
NA	TRBJ2-5	NA	TRBV28	CASGKSRRETQYF	TGTGCCAGCGGCAAATCTAGGCGAGAGACCCAGTACTTC
NA	TRBJ2-3	TRBD2	TRBV12-5	CASGPWGGDTQYF	TGTGCTAGTGGTCCATGGGGGGGAGATACGCAGTATTTT
NA	TRBJ2-1	TRBD2	TRBV25-1	CASSGREGHNEQFF	TGTGCCAGCAGTGGGCGGGAGGGTCACAATGAGCAGTTCTTC
NA	TRBJ2-2	NA	TRBV27	CASSLSLSKGIKARGYHGELFF	TGTGCCAGCAGTTTATCGCTGTCAAAAGGGATCAAGGCAAGGGGTTACCACGGGGAGCTGTTTTTT
NA	TRBJ2-5	TRBD2	TRBV30	CASGQGGSRPETQYF	TGTGCCTCCGGTCAGGGCGGGAGCCGTCCAGAGACCCAGTACTTC
NA	TRBJ1-1	NA	TRBV5-1	CASSQGSEAFF	TGCGCCAGCAGCCAGGGGTCTGAAGCTTTCTTT
NA	TRBJ2-1	NA	TRBV5-4	CASSLTQTNEQFF	TGTGCCAGCAGCTTGACCCAGACGAATGAGCAGTTCTTC